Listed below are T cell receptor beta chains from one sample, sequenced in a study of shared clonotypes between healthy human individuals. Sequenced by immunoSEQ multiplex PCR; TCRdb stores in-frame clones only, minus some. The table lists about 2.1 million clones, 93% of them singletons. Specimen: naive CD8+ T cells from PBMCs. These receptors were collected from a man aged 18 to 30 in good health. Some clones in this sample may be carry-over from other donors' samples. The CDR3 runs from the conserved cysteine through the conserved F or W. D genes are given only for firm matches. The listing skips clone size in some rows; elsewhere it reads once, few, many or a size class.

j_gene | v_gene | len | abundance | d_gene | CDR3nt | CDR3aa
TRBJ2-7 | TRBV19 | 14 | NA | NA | TGTGCCAGTAGTATTTCGGCAAGTAACTACGAGCAGTACTTC | CASSISASNYEQYF
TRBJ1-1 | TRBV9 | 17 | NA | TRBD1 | TGTGCCAGCAGCGTAGGGGTCAGGGGGCCAATGAACACTGAAGCTTTCTTT | CASSVGVRGPMNTEAFF
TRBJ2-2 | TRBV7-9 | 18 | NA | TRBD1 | TGTGCCAGCAGCTTAATGAGGGGGCGATCAGTTCGGGCCGGGGAGCTGTTTTTT | CASSLMRGRSVRAGELFF
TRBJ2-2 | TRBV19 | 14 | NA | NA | TGTGCCAGTAGTATGGGGGACTTTACCGGGGAGCTGTTTTTT | CASSMGDFTGELFF
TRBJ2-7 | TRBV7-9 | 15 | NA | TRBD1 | TGTGCCAGCAGCGCGAGGGACAGGGGTTTCTACGAGCAGTACTTC | CASSARDRGFYEQYF
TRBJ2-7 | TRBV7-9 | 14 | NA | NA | TGTGCCAGCAGCAACCGGGACACCTCCTACGAGCAGTACTTC | CASSNRDTSYEQYF
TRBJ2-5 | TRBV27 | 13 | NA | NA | TGTGCCAGTTCGGCCACCCGGGGGGAGACCCAGTACTTC | CASSATRGETQYF
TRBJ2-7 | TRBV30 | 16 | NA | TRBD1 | TGTGCCTGGAGTGTACCCGGGACAGTAGCTTCCTACGAGCAGTACTTC | CAWSVPGTVASYEQYF
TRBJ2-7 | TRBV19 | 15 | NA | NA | TGTGCCAGTAGTATCTTCTTAGCGCCTAGCTACGAGCAGTACTTC | CASSIFLAPSYEQYF
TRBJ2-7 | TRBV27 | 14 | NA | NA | TGTGCCAGCAGTCCAGAAGGGGCAGGGGACGAGCAGTACTTC | CASSPEGAGDEQYF
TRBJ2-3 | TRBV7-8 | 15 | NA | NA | TGTGCCAGCAGCTTGAAGGGTAGAGATGCAGATACGCAGTATTTT | CASSLKGRDADTQYF
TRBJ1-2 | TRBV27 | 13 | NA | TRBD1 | TGTGCCAGCAGTCCGACAGGGATCTATGGCTACACCTTC | CASSPTGIYGYTF
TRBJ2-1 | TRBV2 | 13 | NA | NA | TGTGCCAGTGTGGGGGCTTCCTACAATGAGCAGTTCTTC | CASVGASYNEQFF
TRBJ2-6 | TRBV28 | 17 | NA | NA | TGTGCCAGCACCCCATCGGGACAACCCTCTGGGGCCAACGTCCTGACTTTC | CASTPSGQPSGANVLTF
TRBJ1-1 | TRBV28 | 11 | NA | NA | TGTGCCAGCAGTTTGAATGTTGAAGCTTTCTTT | CASSLNVEAFF
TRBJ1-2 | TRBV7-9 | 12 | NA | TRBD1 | TGTGCCAGCAGGATAGGACAGGATGGCTACACCTTC | CASRIGQDGYTF
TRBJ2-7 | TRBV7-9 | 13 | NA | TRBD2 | TGTGCCAGCCTGGGACTAGCTACCTACGAGCAGTACTTC | CASLGLATYEQYF
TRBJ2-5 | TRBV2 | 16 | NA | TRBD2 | TGTGCCAGCAGTGAGCCGGGACTAGGTCTACAAGAGACCCAGTACTTC | CASSEPGLGLQETQYF
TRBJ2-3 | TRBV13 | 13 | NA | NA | TGTGCCAGCAGCTCAGGTGAGGCGGATACGCAGTATTTT | CASSSGEADTQYF
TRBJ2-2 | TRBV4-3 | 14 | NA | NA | TGCGCCACTCAGCGGCTTTTGAACACCGGGGAGCTGTTTTTT | CATQRLLNTGELFF
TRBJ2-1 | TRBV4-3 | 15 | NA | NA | TGCGCCAGCAGCCAAGAGTGGGGACTTGACAATGAGCAGTTCTTC | CASSQEWGLDNEQFF
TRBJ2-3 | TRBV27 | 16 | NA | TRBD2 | TGTGCCAGCAGTCCCGTACTAGCGGGAGGGCCAGATACGCAGTATTTT | CASSPVLAGGPDTQYF
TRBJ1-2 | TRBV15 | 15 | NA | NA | TGTGCCACCAGCTCCAGTTTGGTGATTAACTATGGCTACACCTTC | CATSSSLVINYGYTF
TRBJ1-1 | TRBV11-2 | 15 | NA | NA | TGTGCCAGCAGAACCTGGGGGCGAGAGAACACTGAAGCTTTCTTT | CASRTWGRENTEAFF
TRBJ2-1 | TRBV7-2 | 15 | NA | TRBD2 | TGTGCCAGCAGCTCCAGCGGGAACATCTACAATGAGCAGTTCTTC | CASSSSGNIYNEQFF
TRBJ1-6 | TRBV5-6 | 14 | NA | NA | TGTGCCAGCCGAATGGGGGTGAACAATTCACCCCTCCACTTT | CASRMGVNNSPLHF
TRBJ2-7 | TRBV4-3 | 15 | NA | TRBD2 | TGCGCCAGCAGCCAGTCCGTAGCGGGACCCTACGAGCAGTACTTC | CASSQSVAGPYEQYF
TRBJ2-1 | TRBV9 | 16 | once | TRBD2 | TGTGCCAGCAGCGTAAAAGCGGGGGAAACCTACAATGAGCAGTTCTTC | CASSVKAGETYNEQFF
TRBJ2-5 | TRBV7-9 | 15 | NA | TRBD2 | TGTGCCAGCAGCCGCGGGGGGGCCAGACAAGAGACCCAGTACTTC | CASSRGGARQETQYF
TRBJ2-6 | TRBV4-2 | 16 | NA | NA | TGTGCCAGCAGCCAATTGAGGAGGGATGGGGCCAACGTCCTGACTTTC | CASSQLRRDGANVLTF
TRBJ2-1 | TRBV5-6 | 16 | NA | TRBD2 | TGTGCCAGCAGCCCCCTGGGGACTAGCGGGAGAGATGAGCAGTTCTTC | CASSPLGTSGRDEQFF
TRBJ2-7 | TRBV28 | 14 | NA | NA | TGTGCCAGCAGTTTCGGTCCCTACACCTACGAGCAGTACTTC | CASSFGPYTYEQYF
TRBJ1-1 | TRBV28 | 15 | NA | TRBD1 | TGTGCCAGCAGTTTTTGGACAGGGTCTAGGTCTGAAGCTTTCTTT | CASSFWTGSRSEAFF
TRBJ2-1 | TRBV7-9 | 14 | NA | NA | TGTGCCAGCAGCCACCGGGACGGATACAATGAGCAGTTCTTC | CASSHRDGYNEQFF
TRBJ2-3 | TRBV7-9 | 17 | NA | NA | TGTGCCAGCAGCTTAGCTCTACGGCAGGTGACCACAGATACGCAGTATTTT | CASSLALRQVTTDTQYF
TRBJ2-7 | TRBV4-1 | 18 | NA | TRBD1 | TGCGCCAGCAGCCAGCGGGACAGGGGCGTTCAGTACTCCTACGAGCAGTACTTC | CASSQRDRGVQYSYEQYF
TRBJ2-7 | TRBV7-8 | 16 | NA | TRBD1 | TGTGCCAGCAGTTTGGCGCAGGGGGTAAGGTCCTACGAGCAGTACTTC | CASSLAQGVRSYEQYF
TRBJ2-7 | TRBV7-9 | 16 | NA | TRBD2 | TGTGCCAGCAGCTGGGGACTAGCGGGAACGTCCTACGAGCAGTACTTC | CASSWGLAGTSYEQYF
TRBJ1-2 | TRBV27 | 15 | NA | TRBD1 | TGTGCCAGCACTTTAATACCAGGGGGCAACTATGGCTACACCTTC | CASTLIPGGNYGYTF
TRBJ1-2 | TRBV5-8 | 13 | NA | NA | TGTGCCAGCACCCAGAGAGGGTACTATGGCTACACCTTC | CASTQRGYYGYTF
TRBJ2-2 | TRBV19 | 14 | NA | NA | TGTGCCAGTAGTCCCCGGACCAGCTCCGGGGAGCTGTTTTTT | CASSPRTSSGELFF
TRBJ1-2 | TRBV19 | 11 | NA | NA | TGTGCCACTTTAGGACGGTATGGCTACACCTTC | CATLGRYGYTF
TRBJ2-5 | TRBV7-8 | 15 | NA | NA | TGTGCCAGCAGCTCTCGAGACCACCCCACAGAGACCCAGTACTTC | CASSSRDHPTETQYF
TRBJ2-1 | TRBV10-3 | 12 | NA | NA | TGTGCCATCAGTGAGGCTGGCGGTGAGCAGTTCTTC | CAISEAGGEQFF
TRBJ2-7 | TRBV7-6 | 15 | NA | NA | TGTGCCAGCAGCTTCGTGGGGGAGGCCTCCCACGAGCAGTACTTC | CASSFVGEASHEQYF
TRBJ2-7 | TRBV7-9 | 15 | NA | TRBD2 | TGTGCCAGCAGCAGGAGTAGCGGGAGTAAAAACGAGCAGTACTTC | CASSRSSGSKNEQYF
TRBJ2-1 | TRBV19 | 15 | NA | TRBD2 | TGTGCCAGTAGTACCCGAGCGGGAGGGTTGAATGAGCAGTTCTTC | CASSTRAGGLNEQFF
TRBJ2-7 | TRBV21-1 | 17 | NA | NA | TGTGCCAGCAGCTTAACCCCGGGGGGACAGGGACCCTACGAGCAGTACTTC | CASSLTPGGQGPYEQYF
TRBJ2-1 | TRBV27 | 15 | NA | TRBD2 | TGTGCCAGCAGTTTAATAGCGGGAGTTTACAATGAGCAGTTCTTC | CASSLIAGVYNEQFF
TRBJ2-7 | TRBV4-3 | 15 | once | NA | TGCGCCAGCAGCCAATCCCTGGGGGTCTCCTACGAGCAGTACTTC | CASSQSLGVSYEQYF
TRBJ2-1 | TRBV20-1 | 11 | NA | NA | TGCAGTGCTAGATATCCCACTGAGCAGTTCTTC | CSARYPTEQFF
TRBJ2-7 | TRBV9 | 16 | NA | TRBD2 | TGTGCCAGCAGCTCATCCGGCTCTAGCGGGATGTACGAGCAGTACTTC | CASSSSGSSGMYEQYF
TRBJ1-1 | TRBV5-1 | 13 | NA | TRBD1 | TGCGCCACAACCCGGACAGGGGGCACTGAAGCTTTCTTT | CATTRTGGTEAFF